This T cell receptor (beta chain) was sequenced for a study of beta chain features in type 1 diabetes. About the study: Across the samples, about 110,000,000 sorted cells were examined in total.

Study outcomes and limitations: Shortening of TCRB CDR3s, moderate but significant, appeared in all four CD4+ subsets of Type 1 diabetes patients. It was not settled here whether HLA type affects TCRB rearrangement. In patients and controls equally, PCR might favor templates that are shorter.

Concerning this clone itself: Its specificity is not known.

Expressed TCRB transcripts got sequenced, as all isolated RNA was reverse transcribed. Here immunoSEQ multiplex PCR was the method, and the copy in TCRdb shows in-frame clones only, minus some. The sample has around 110,000 clones, about 17% seen once. This CDR3 is built from 14 residues. Germline V CDR1 and CDR2: SGDLS, YYNGEE. Losses at the gene ends were 1 base for V and 5 bases for J; bases not matched to a gene: 3. This receptor was identified in a man younger than 40 with type 1 diabetes. The sample comprised central memory CD4+ T cells from blood. J is TRBJ1-5 and V is TRBV9; TRBD1 matches at 7 bases. CDR3 amino acids: CASSVTGDDQPQHF. The CDR3 region has the DNA TGTGCCAGCAGCGTAACAGGGGACGATCAGCCCCAGCATTTT.